This entry lists 4 T cell receptor beta chains sequenced from one sample in a study of T-cell reconstitution after alpha-beta-depleted transplantation in children. Unique molecular identifiers were incorporated during preparation of the TCRbeta library. Each CDR3 protein gets one entry after TCRdb re-called the PCR reads with MiXCR. The sample has 220,000 or so distinct CDR3 sequences, 7.5% to 9.5% seen once. Sequencing was performed on PBMCs, mostly from graft donor cells, taken 180 days after TCRalphabeta/CD19-depleted stem cell transplant. The receptors stem from a male patient between 10 and 17 years old who had a stem cell transplant for acute lymphoblastic leukemia, so the T cells may come from the graft donor.

As concerns this clonotype: A clone one base away is much larger, so this may be a read error. The genes are TRBV20-1 and TRBJ2-7; D may be TRBD1 (6 bases). Germline loops: CDR1 DFQATT, CDR2 SNEGSKA (reference sequence). CDR3 length equals 10 residues. The CDR3 DNA reads TGCAGTGCTGCAGGGGACGAGCAGAACTTC. Protein product: CSAAGDEQNF.

For this clonotype: Possible read error: a much larger clone is one base away. The chain carries TRBV28 and TRBJ1-2, with TRBD1 identical over 12 bases. The CDR3 spans 16 residues. CDR1 MDHEN and CDR2 SYDVKM come from the germline V gene. The CDR3, as DNA: TGTGCCAGCAGCGCCACTGGGACAGGGGGCAGCTATGGCCACACCTTC. Protein sequence: CASSATGTGGSYGHTF.

This clonotype has at least ten counts. V is TRBV5-1 and J is TRBJ1-2, with 7 bases identical to TRBD1. The ends lost 1 base at V and 5 bases at J; junction bases unmatched: 14. The CDR3 is made up of 17 amino acids. CDR1 is SGHRS, CDR2 YFSETQ, per germline. Here the CDR3 DNA reads TGCGCCAGCAGCTTGATGGGACAGACAGTACCCCCTTATGGCTACACCTTC. Translation gives CASSLMGQTVPPYGYTF.

This clonotype occurred many times. The chain combines TRBV2 with TRBJ1-1, with unresolved D. Trimming left V 9 bases short and J 5 bases short, with 10 bases between. The CDR3 contains 11 residues. Germline V gene sequence: CDR1 SNHLY, CDR2 FYNNEI. The CDR3 nucleotides read TGTGCCAGAGAGACTGGGACTGAAGCTTTCTTT. It specifies CARETGTEAFF.